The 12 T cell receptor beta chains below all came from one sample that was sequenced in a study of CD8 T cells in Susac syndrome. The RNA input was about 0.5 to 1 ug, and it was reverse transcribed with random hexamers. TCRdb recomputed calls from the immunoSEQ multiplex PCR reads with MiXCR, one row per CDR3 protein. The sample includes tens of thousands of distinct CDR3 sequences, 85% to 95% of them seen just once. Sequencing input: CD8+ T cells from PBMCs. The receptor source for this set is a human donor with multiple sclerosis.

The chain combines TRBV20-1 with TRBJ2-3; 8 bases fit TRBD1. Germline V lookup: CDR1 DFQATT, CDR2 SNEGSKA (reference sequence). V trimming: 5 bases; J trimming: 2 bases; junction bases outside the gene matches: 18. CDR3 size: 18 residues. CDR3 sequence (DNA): TGCAGTGCTTCACAGGGGGTCCATGGGTTAAGATACACAGATACGCAGTATTTT. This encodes CSASQGVHGLRYTDTQYF.

The CDR3 region has the DNA TGCGCCAGCAGCCAGTGGGGACAGGGGGCGTATGGCTACACCTTC. Protein: CASSQWGQGAYGYTF. The chain recombines TRBV4-3 with TRBJ1-2; 12 bases match TRBD1. The CDR3 has 15 amino acids. Germline V gives CDR1 LGHNA, CDR2 YSLEER. V trimming: 3 bases; J trimming: 5 bases; junction bases outside the gene matches: 4.

The CDR3 DNA is TGCAGTGCTAGGTCTAGCGATATGCAAGAGACCCAGTACTTC. Encoded protein: CSARSSDMQETQYF. The chain carries TRBV20-1 and TRBJ2-5; the D gene is possibly TRBD2 (6 bases). Germline V lookup: CDR1 DFQATT, CDR2 SNEGSKA (reference sequence). The CDR3 length is 14 residues. V gave up 3 bases and J gave up 2 bases, with 13 bases separating them.

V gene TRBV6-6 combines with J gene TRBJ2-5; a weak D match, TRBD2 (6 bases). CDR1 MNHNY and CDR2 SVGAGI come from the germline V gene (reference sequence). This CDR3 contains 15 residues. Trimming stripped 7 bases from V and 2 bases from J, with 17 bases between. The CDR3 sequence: CASNQISEGQETQYF. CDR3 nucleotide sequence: TGTGCCAGCAATCAAATATCGGAGGGTCAAGAGACCCAGTACTTC.

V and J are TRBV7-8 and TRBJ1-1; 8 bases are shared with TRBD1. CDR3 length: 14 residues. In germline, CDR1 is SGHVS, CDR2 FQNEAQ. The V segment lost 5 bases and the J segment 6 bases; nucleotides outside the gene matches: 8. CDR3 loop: CASSATGEYAEAFF. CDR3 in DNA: TGTGCCAGCAGCGCGACAGGGGAGTATGCTGAAGCTTTCTTT.

CDR3 region: CASSLVQTYYGYTF. As DNA, the CDR3 is TGTGCCAGCAGCTTAGTACAGACCTACTATGGCTACACCTTC. V gene TRBV7-9 combines with J gene TRBJ1-2; D ambiguous. The V gene lost 1 base and the J gene lost 3 bases, with 9 bases spanning the gap. The CDR3 contains 14 residues. Germline-derived CDR1 and CDR2 are SEHNR and FQNEAQ (reference sequence).

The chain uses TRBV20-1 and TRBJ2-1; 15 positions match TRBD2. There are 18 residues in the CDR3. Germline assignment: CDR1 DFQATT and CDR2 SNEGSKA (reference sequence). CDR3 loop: CRPRRRTSGGASNNEQFF. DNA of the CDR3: TGCAGACCAAGGAGAAGGACTAGCGGGGGGGCGTCAAACAATGAGCAGTTCTTC.

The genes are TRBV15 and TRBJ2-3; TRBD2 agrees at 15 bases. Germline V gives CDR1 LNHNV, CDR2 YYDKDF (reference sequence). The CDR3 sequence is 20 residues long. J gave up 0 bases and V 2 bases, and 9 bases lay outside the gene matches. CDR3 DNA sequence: TGTGCCACCAGCAGAACGCCGGGACTAGCGGGGGGCGCTAGCACAGATACGCAGTATTTT. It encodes CATSRTPGLAGGASTDTQYF.

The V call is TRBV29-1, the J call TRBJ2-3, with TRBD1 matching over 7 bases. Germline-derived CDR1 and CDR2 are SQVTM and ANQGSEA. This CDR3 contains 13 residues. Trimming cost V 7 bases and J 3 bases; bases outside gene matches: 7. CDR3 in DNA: TGCAGCGATACGACAGGGTTGACAGATACGCAGTATTTT. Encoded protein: CSDTTGLTDTQYF.

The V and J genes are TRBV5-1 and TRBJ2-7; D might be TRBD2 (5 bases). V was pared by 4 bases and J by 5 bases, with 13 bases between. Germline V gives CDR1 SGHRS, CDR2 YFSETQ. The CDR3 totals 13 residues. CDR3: CASSEYGVNEQYF. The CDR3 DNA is TGCGCCAGCAGCGAGTACGGGGTAAACGAGCAGTACTTC.

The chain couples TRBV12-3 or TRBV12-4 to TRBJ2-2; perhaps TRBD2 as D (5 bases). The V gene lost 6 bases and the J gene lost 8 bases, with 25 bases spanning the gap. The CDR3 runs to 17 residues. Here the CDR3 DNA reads TGTGCCAGCAGCCCAGCCCGGGGTAGGGAGAGTGTAGGGGAGCTGTTTTTT. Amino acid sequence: CASSPARGRESVGELFF.

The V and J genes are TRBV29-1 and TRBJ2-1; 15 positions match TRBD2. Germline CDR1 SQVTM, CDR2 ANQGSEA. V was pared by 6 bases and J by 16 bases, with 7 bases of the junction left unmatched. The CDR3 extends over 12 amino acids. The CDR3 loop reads CSVTGLAGGNFF. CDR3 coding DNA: TGCAGCGTGACGGGACTAGCGGGGGGCAACTTCTTC.